This passage covers 9 T cell receptor beta chains from one sample sequenced in a study of shared clonotypes between healthy human individuals. CD45RO-negative CD8 cells positively selected for CCR7 made up the naive population, which excluded terminally differentiated effector memory CD45RA+ cells. Sequencing was performed with immunoSEQ multiplex PCR; in TCRdb, only in-frame clones are kept and a portion is missing. Found here are some 2 million clones, just under 95% of them singletons; the top ten hold 0.85% to 1.3%. The sequencing input was naive CD8+ T cells sorted from blood. The receptors were gathered from a man younger than 35 in good health.

The chain combines TRBV4-3 with TRBJ2-1; TRBD2 matches 9 bases. The CDR3 covers 17 residues. Germline V CDR1 and CDR2: LGHNA, YSLEER. The junction had 9 bases not matched to a gene; V was cut back by 0 bases and J by 6 bases. CDR3: CASSQDPASGEGNEQFF. Written as DNA, the CDR3 is TGCGCCAGCAGCCAAGACCCGGCTAGCGGGGAGGGCAATGAGCAGTTCTTC.

The rearrangement joins TRBV11-2 to TRBJ2-3; the D gene is possibly TRBD2 (6 bases). The CDR3 sequence is 15 residues long. Germline-derived CDR1 and CDR2 are SGHAT and FQNNGV. V dropped 5 bases and J dropped 1 base, with 13 bases sitting between them. CDR3: CASSPQEGRTDTQYF. Here the CDR3 DNA reads TGTGCCAGCAGCCCCCAGGAGGGCCGCACAGATACGCAGTATTTT.

The genes are TRBV10-1 and TRBJ2-3; D is possibly TRBD2 (6 bases). The CDR3 length is 14 residues. The V end was cut by 3 bases, the J end by 4 bases, with 11 bases between. Germline-derived CDR1 and CDR2 are WNHNN and SYGVQD (reference sequence). CDR3 DNA: TGCGCCAGCAGTGAACTAGCCGAGTCAGATACGCAGTATTTT. Protein sequence: CASSELAESDTQYF.

The rearrangement links TRBV7-8 to TRBJ2-7; D perhaps matches TRBD1 (6 bases). Germline V CDR1 and CDR2: SGHVS, FQNEAQ. Trimming stripped 5 bases from V and 3 bases from J, with 17 bases between. The CDR3 spans 15 residues. CDR3 coding DNA: TGTGCCAGCAGCCTGCTTGAGGGACAATTCTACGAGCAGTACTTC. Amino acids: CASSLLEGQFYEQYF.

The chain joins TRBV2 to TRBJ2-1; TRBD2 aligns across 13 bases. V lost 3 bases, J lost 7 bases, and 9 bases stayed unmatched. The CDR3 length is 17 residues. Germline V gives CDR1 SNHLY, CDR2 FYNNEI. DNA for the CDR3: TGTGCCAGCAGTGAGGTCGGACTAGCGGGAGAATCAAATGAGCAGTTCTTC. It codes for CASSEVGLAGESNEQFF.

The rearrangement uses TRBV7-9 and TRBJ2-7; D is undetermined. V was cut by 5 bases and J by 2 bases, with 13 bases left in between. The germline V gene encodes CDR1 SEHNR and CDR2 FQNEAQ (reference sequence). CDR3 length equals 14 residues. The CDR3 protein is CASSPGQEPYEQYF. CDR3 coding DNA: TGTGCCAGCAGCCCCGGGCAGGAGCCCTACGAGCAGTACTTC.

The chain joins TRBV11-2 to TRBJ1-2; D remains ambiguous. The CDR3 runs 14 residues. V was trimmed by 1 base and J by 1 base, leaving 7 bases between them. The germline V gene encodes CDR1 SGHAT and CDR2 FQNNGV. The CDR3, as DNA: TGTGCCAGCAGCTTAGGGACCTTTAACTATGGCTACACCTTC. This gives the protein CASSLGTFNYGYTF.

The CDR3 DNA is TGTGCCATCAGTGAAGCCGGGGGGGGCACTAATGAAAAACTGTTTTTT. It specifies CAISEAGGGTNEKLFF. The rearrangement uses TRBV10-3 and TRBJ1-4; tentatively, D is TRBD1 (6 bases). Germline V gene sequence: CDR1 ENHRY, CDR2 SYGVKD. V was cut by 3 bases and J by 2 bases, with 13 bases left in between. The CDR3 contains 16 residues.

As for this clone: This sample includes further DNA sequences coding for the same CDR3. CDR3 in amino acids: CASSFGLAGGTDTQYF. The DNA for the CDR3 is TGTGCCAGCAGTTTTGGACTAGCGGGGGGTACAGATACGCAGTATTTT. The chain couples TRBV27 to TRBJ2-3, with 14 bases fitting TRBD2. J gave up 3 bases and V 3 bases, and 2 bases lay outside the gene matches. The CDR3 is 16 residues long. Germline CDR1 reads MNHEY; CDR2 reads SMNVEV (reference sequence).